The 2 T cell receptor beta chains given below trace back to one sample, sequenced in a study of blood T cell repertoires in COVID-19 (dated by TCRdb to between 2020 and 2021). Libraries came from the immunoSEQ multiplex PCR assay. In its TCRdb copy, this immuneACCESS table keeps in-frame sequences only and misses some clones. Where compared with another copy, unresolved V genes explain less than half of these, and the others have no known cause. The sample has more than 150,000 clones on record, roughly 80% of them singletons. Around 6.3% of the sample goes to the ten largest clones. Sequencing was done on a sample of peripheral blood. The source is a woman aged 40 to 49 with acute or convalescent COVID-19.

The gene calls are TRBV19 and TRBJ2-7; weak D call: TRBD2 (5 bases). Germline V gives CDR1 LNHDA, CDR2 SQIVND (reference sequence). V lost 5 bases and J 2 bases, leaving 16 bases between the germline ends. The CDR3 has 15 amino acids. This chain's CDR3 is CASSLSSLTPYEQYF. CDR3 bases: TGTGCCAGTAGTTTATCTAGCCTGACACCCTACGAGCAGTACTTC.

The chain links TRBV7-2 to TRBJ2-3; TRBD2 agrees at 11 bases. CDR1 SGHTA and CDR2 FQGNSA come from the germline V gene. The CDR3 contains 17 residues. J was trimmed by 1 base and V by 4 bases; bases with no gene match: 7. Here the CDR3 DNA reads TGTGCCAGCAGCTCCTTGCTGACTAGCGGGGGCACAGATACGCAGTATTTT. Protein: CASSSLLTSGGTDTQYF.